Listed below are T cell receptor beta chains from one sample, sequenced in a study of blood T cell repertoires in COVID-19. The protocol was immunoSEQ multiplex PCR, while the TCRdb copy is restricted to in-frame clones and leaves out a portion. The sample has approximately 150,000 clones; under 85% are singletons. The sample taken for sequencing was peripheral blood. The receptors derive from a man over 45 with active or convalescent COVID-19. Each CDR3 is given with its conserved first and last residue. Each record gives: CDR3 DNA, CDR3 protein, V gene, D gene, clone size, J gene, CDR3 length. D genes are given only for firm matches. Part of the rows lack a size; the others show once, few, many or a class for expanded clones.

CDR3 DNA: TGCGCCAGCAGCCCGACAGGGGGCGCCGAATTGGAGCCCCAGCATTTT
CDR3 protein: CASSPTGGAELEPQHF
V gene: TRBV5-1
D gene: TRBD1
clone size: -
J gene: TRBJ1-5
CDR3 length: 16

CDR3 DNA: TGTGCCACCAGTGATCGGACTAGCGGCTACGAGCAGTACTTC
CDR3 protein: CATSDRTSGYEQYF
V gene: TRBV24-1
D gene: TRBD2
clone size: -
J gene: TRBJ2-7
CDR3 length: 14

CDR3 DNA: TGTGCCAGCAGCTTACTAGGCTTAGCGGGAGGTAACGAGCAGTACTTC
CDR3 protein: CASSLLGLAGGNEQYF
V gene: TRBV5-4
D gene: TRBD2
clone size: -
J gene: TRBJ2-7
CDR3 length: 16

CDR3 DNA: TGTGCCAGCAGTGAACTACAGGGGAGCACAGATACGCAGTATTTT
CDR3 protein: CASSELQGSTDTQYF
V gene: TRBV6-1
D gene: TRBD1
clone size: -
J gene: TRBJ2-3
CDR3 length: 15

CDR3 DNA: TGTGCCACCAGCAGTTCGGCAGGGGTTAGCACTGAAGCTTTCTTT
CDR3 protein: CATSSSAGVSTEAFF
V gene: TRBV15
D gene: -
clone size: -
J gene: TRBJ1-1
CDR3 length: 15

CDR3 DNA: TGTGCCAGCAGTTTAAGGGGGGGCTCAAGGCAGCCCCAGCATTTT
CDR3 protein: CASSLRGGSRQPQHF
V gene: TRBV27
D gene: -
clone size: many
J gene: TRBJ1-5
CDR3 length: 15

CDR3 DNA: TGTGCCACCAGCACGACAGGATTAACTAATGAAAAACTGTTTTTT
CDR3 protein: CATSTTGLTNEKLFF
V gene: TRBV15
D gene: -
clone size: once
J gene: TRBJ1-4
CDR3 length: 15

CDR3 DNA: TGTGCCAGCAGCTTAAATCCGGGACAGGGGGCTTCTTACAATGAGCAGTTCTTC
CDR3 protein: CASSLNPGQGASYNEQFF
V gene: TRBV11-2
D gene: TRBD1
clone size: -
J gene: TRBJ2-1
CDR3 length: 18

CDR3 DNA: TGTGCCACCAGTGATTTGGCAGGGCCTAGCACAGATACGCAGTATTTT
CDR3 protein: CATSDLAGPSTDTQYF
V gene: TRBV24-1
D gene: -
clone size: -
J gene: TRBJ2-3
CDR3 length: 16

CDR3 DNA: TGTGCCAGTGGGGGGAGAACCGTTAGCACAGATACGCAGTATTTT
CDR3 protein: CASGGRTVSTDTQYF
V gene: TRBV6-6
D gene: -
clone size: -
J gene: TRBJ2-3
CDR3 length: 15

CDR3 DNA: TGTGCCAGCAGCCAAGCGCAGGCGCTGGGCTACACCTTC
CDR3 protein: CASSQAQALGYTF
V gene: TRBV3-1/TRBV3-2
D gene: -
clone size: -
J gene: TRBJ1-2
CDR3 length: 13

CDR3 DNA: TGTGCCAGCAGCTTAGGAACGTATAGCGGGACCTTCACCGGGGAGCTGTTTTTT
CDR3 protein: CASSLGTYSGTFTGELFF
V gene: TRBV7-2
D gene: TRBD2
clone size: once
J gene: TRBJ2-2
CDR3 length: 18

CDR3 DNA: TGTGCCAGCGGGGGACAGGTTGTCGACAATGAGCAGTTCTTC
CDR3 protein: CASGGQVVDNEQFF
V gene: TRBV28
D gene: TRBD1
clone size: -
J gene: TRBJ2-1
CDR3 length: 14

CDR3 DNA: TGCGCCAGCACTCAAGGGAGGTTCGCCGGCAATCAGCCCCAGCATTTT
CDR3 protein: CASTQGRFAGNQPQHF
V gene: TRBV10-2
D gene: -
clone size: -
J gene: TRBJ1-5
CDR3 length: 16

CDR3 DNA: TGCGCCAGCAGCGTGGCTTGGGGAGAGGATGGCTACACCTTC
CDR3 protein: CASSVAWGEDGYTF
V gene: TRBV5-1
D gene: -
clone size: -
J gene: TRBJ1-2
CDR3 length: 14

CDR3 DNA: TGTGCCAGCAGCCGCAGGCCCAATATGAACACTGAAGCTTTCTTT
CDR3 protein: CASSRRPNMNTEAFF
V gene: TRBV7-3
D gene: -
clone size: -
J gene: TRBJ1-1
CDR3 length: 15

CDR3 DNA: TGTGCCAGTAGTATCGAAACGGGAAGTTCACCCCTCCACTTT
CDR3 protein: CASSIETGSSPLHF
V gene: TRBV19
D gene: -
clone size: once
J gene: TRBJ1-6
CDR3 length: 14

CDR3 DNA: TGTGCCAGCAGTCCGAGCGGGAGAGGTTACGAGCAGTACTTC
CDR3 protein: CASSPSGRGYEQYF
V gene: TRBV28
D gene: TRBD2
clone size: -
J gene: TRBJ2-7
CDR3 length: 14

CDR3 DNA: TGTGCCAGCAGCTTAGTGGATTCTAGGAGCTCCTACAATGAGCAGTTCTTC
CDR3 protein: CASSLVDSRSSYNEQFF
V gene: TRBV11-2
D gene: -
clone size: -
J gene: TRBJ2-1
CDR3 length: 17

CDR3 DNA: TGTGCCAGCAGTCTCTTAGCGGGAGGGCCCCCCCGCAATGAGCAGTTCTTC
CDR3 protein: CASSLLAGGPPRNEQFF
V gene: TRBV6-6
D gene: TRBD2
clone size: -
J gene: TRBJ2-1
CDR3 length: 17

CDR3 DNA: TGTGCCAGCTCGAGGGATAAGGGCTACGAGCAGTACTTC
CDR3 protein: CASSRDKGYEQYF
V gene: TRBV6-4
D gene: -
clone size: -
J gene: TRBJ2-7
CDR3 length: 13

CDR3 DNA: TGTGCCAGCGGTGGACAGGACAATCAGCCCCAGCATTTT
CDR3 protein: CASGGQDNQPQHF
V gene: TRBV2
D gene: TRBD1
clone size: -
J gene: TRBJ1-5
CDR3 length: 13

CDR3 DNA: TGCGCCAGCAGCTTGGATCTAGCGGGAGTGGATGAGCAGTTCTTC
CDR3 protein: CASSLDLAGVDEQFF
V gene: TRBV5-1
D gene: TRBD2
clone size: -
J gene: TRBJ2-1
CDR3 length: 15

CDR3 DNA: TGCGCCAGCAGTCAACAGGGCGGGGAGACCCAGTACTTC
CDR3 protein: CASSQQGGETQYF
V gene: TRBV10-1
D gene: -
clone size: -
J gene: TRBJ2-5
CDR3 length: 13

CDR3 DNA: TGTGCCACCAGTGCCCAGGGCACAGATACGCAGTATTTT
CDR3 protein: CATSAQGTDTQYF
V gene: TRBV24-1
D gene: -
clone size: -
J gene: TRBJ2-3
CDR3 length: 13

CDR3 DNA: TGTGCCAGCACCGCACAGTCCCACACTGAAGCTTTCTTT
CDR3 protein: CASTAQSHTEAFF
V gene: TRBV2
D gene: -
clone size: few
J gene: TRBJ1-1
CDR3 length: 13

CDR3 DNA: TGTGCCAGCAGCGTAGGGGACTCCACAGATACGCAGTATTTT
CDR3 protein: CASSVGDSTDTQYF
V gene: TRBV9
D gene: -
clone size: -
J gene: TRBJ2-3
CDR3 length: 14

CDR3 DNA: TGTGCCAGCAGCTTGGAGGGACAGGGTGCGAACACCGGGGAGCTGTTTTTT
CDR3 protein: CASSLEGQGANTGELFF
V gene: TRBV5-5
D gene: TRBD1
clone size: -
J gene: TRBJ2-2
CDR3 length: 17

CDR3 DNA: TGTGCCACCAGCAGAGTAGGCGGGGCCTACCGGGGGACCCAGTACTTC
CDR3 protein: CATSRVGGAYRGTQYF
V gene: TRBV15
D gene: -
clone size: -
J gene: TRBJ2-5
CDR3 length: 16

CDR3 DNA: TGTGCCAGCAGTCCTTCGGACACCTATGGCTACACCTTC
CDR3 protein: CASSPSDTYGYTF
V gene: TRBV6-6
D gene: -
clone size: few
J gene: TRBJ1-2
CDR3 length: 13

CDR3 DNA: TGTGCCAGCAGCTTAGCGGGTGGAGAATTCAATGAGCAGTTCTTC
CDR3 protein: CASSLAGGEFNEQFF
V gene: TRBV11-2
D gene: -
clone size: -
J gene: TRBJ2-1
CDR3 length: 15

CDR3 DNA: TGTGCCAGCAGCCCCTTGACAGGTCCTGCAACGGATGAAAAACTGTTTTTT
CDR3 protein: CASSPLTGPATDEKLFF
V gene: TRBV5-5
D gene: -
clone size: -
J gene: TRBJ1-4
CDR3 length: 17

CDR3 DNA: TGTGCCTGGAGTGCACAGAAGGACTATGGCTACACCTTC
CDR3 protein: CAWSAQKDYGYTF
V gene: TRBV30
D gene: -
clone size: -
J gene: TRBJ1-2
CDR3 length: 13